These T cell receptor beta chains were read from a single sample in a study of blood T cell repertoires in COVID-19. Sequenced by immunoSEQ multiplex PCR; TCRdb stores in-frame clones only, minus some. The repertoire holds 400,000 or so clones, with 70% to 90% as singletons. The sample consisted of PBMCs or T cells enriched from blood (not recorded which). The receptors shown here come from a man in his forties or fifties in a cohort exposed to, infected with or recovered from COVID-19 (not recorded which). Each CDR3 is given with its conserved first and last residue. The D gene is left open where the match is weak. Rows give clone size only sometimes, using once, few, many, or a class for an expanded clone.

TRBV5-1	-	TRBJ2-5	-	CASSFQGPPQETQYF	TGCGCCAGCAGCTTCCAGGGGCCCCCTCAAGAGACCCAGTACTTC
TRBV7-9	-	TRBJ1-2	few	CASSPTRRGFYGYTF	TGTGCCAGCTCTCCTACTAGACGGGGGTTCTATGGCTACACCTTC
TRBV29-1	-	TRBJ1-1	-	CSVVGTRSLEAFF	TGCAGCGTTGTAGGGACACGGTCATTGGAAGCTTTCTTT
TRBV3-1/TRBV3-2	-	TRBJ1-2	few	CASSQRGYGYTF	TGTGCCAGCAGCCAAAGGGGATATGGCTACACCTTC
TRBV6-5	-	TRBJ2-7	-	CASFNGGSYEQYF	TGTGCCAGCTTCAACGGCGGCTCCTACGAGCAGTACTTC
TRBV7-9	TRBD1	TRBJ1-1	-	CASSLGQVSNTEAFF	TGTGCCAGCAGCTTGGGACAGGTTTCGAACACTGAAGCTTTCTTT
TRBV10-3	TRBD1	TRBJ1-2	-	CAISDPGGENGYTF	TGTGCCATCAGTGACCCAGGGGGCGAAAATGGCTACACCTTC
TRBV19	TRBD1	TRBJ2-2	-	CAIRDRGRTGELFF	TGTGCCATCCGGGACAGGGGTAGAACCGGGGAGCTGTTTTTT
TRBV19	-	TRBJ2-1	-	CASSIDRGLSYNEQFF	TGTGCCAGTAGTATAGACAGGGGCCTATCCTACAATGAGCAGTTCTTC
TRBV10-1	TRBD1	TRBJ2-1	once	CASSETGTGAYNEQFF	TGCGCCAGCAGTGAGACCGGGACAGGGGCTTACAATGAGCAGTTCTTC
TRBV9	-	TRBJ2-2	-	CASSLTGTPYTGELFF	TGTGCCAGCAGCCTCACCGGGACTCCTTACACCGGGGAGCTGTTTTTT
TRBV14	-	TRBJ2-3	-	CASSQDPPSATQYF	TGTGCCAGCAGCCAAGATCCCCCTAGTGCTACGCAGTATTTT
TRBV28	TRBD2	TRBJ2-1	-	CASSLGGAGADNEQFF	TGTGCCAGCAGTTTAGGAGGGGCGGGAGCGGACAATGAGCAGTTCTTC
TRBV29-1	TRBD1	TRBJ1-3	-	CSVAQGAGNTIYF	TGCAGCGTCGCCCAGGGGGCTGGAAACACCATATATTTT
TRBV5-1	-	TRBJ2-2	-	CASSPGLAGTGELFF	TGCGCCAGCAGCCCCGGACTGGCGGGCACCGGGGAGCTGTTTTTT
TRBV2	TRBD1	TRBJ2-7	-	CASSIGTGGLSYEQYF	TGTGCCAGCAGTATTGGGACAGGGGGCCTCAGCTACGAGCAGTACTTC
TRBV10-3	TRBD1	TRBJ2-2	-	CATRTGGDTGELFF	TGTGCCACAAGGACAGGGGGCGACACCGGGGAGCTGTTTTTT
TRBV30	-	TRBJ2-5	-	CAWNLLETQYF	TGTGCCTGGAATTTATTGGAGACCCAGTACTTC
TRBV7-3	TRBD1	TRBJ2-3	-	CASSLGQGADTQYF	TGTGCCAGCAGCTTGGGACAGGGGGCCGATACGCAGTATTTT
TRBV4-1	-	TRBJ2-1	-	CASSQVGGSYNEQFF	TGCGCCAGCAGCCAAGTCGGAGGGTCCTACAATGAGCAGTTCTTC
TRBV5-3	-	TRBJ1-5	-	CARSLVIFGRDNQPQHF	TGTGCCAGAAGCTTGGTCATCTTTGGACGGGACAATCAGCCCCAGCATTTT
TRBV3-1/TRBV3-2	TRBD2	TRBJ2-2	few	CASSRGLEAGELFF	TGTGCCAGCAGCCGGGGACTAGAGGCCGGGGAGCTGTTTTTT
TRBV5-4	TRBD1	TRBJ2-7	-	CASSTGQGRAYEQYF	TGTGCCAGCAGTACCGGACAGGGTCGGGCCTACGAGCAGTACTTC
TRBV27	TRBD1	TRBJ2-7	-	CASPEKRGDSYEQYF	TGTGCCAGCCCGGAAAAAAGAGGGGACAGCTACGAGCAGTACTTC
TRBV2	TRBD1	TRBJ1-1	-	CASTGQGRTEAFF	TGTGCCAGCACCGGACAGGGGAGGACTGAAGCTTTCTTT
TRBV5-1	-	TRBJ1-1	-	CASSLVAENTEAFF	TGCGCCAGCAGCTTGGTGGCGGAAAACACTGAAGCTTTCTTT
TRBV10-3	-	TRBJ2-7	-	CAISDAGTTYEQYF	TGTGCCATCAGTGATGCAGGAACCACCTACGAGCAGTACTTC
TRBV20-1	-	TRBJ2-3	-	CSASGVEGLDTQYF	TGCAGTGCTAGTGGTGTGGAGGGCCTAGATACGCAGTATTTT
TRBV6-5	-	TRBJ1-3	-	CASHPSSGNTIYF	TGTGCCAGCCATCCGAGCTCTGGAAACACCATATATTTT
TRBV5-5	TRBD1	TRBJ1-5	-	CASSLVTGGRNQPQHF	TGTGCCAGCAGCTTGGTAACAGGGGGCCGCAATCAGCCCCAGCATTTT
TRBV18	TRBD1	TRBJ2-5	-	CASSHRDRGSQETQYF	TGTGCCAGCTCACACCGGGACAGGGGCTCCCAAGAGACCCAGTACTTC
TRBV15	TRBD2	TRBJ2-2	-	CATSRGTRATGELFF	TGTGCCACCAGCAGAGGGACTAGAGCCACCGGGGAGCTGTTTTTT
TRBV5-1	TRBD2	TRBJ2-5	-	CASSLGLAEQETQYF	TGCGCCAGCAGCCTGGGGCTAGCGGAACAAGAGACCCAGTACTTC
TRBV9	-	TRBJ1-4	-	CASSVAQGDGEKLFF	TGTGCCAGCAGCGTAGCTCAAGGGGATGGGGAAAAACTGTTTTTT
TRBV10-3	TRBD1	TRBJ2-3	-	CAIARQGATDTQYF	TGTGCCATCGCCAGACAGGGGGCAACAGATACGCAGTATTTT
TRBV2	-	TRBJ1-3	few	CASSQQISGNTIYF	TGTGCCAGCAGCCAACAGATCTCTGGAAACACCATATATTTT
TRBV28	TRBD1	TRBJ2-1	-	CASKPGQGAGDEQFF	TGTGCCAGCAAGCCGGGACAGGGGGCAGGGGATGAGCAGTTCTTC
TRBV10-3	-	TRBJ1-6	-	CAITADISSPLHF	TGTGCCATCACTGCGGACATTAGTTCACCCCTCCACTTT
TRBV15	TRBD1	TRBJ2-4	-	CATGSTGVAKNIQYF	TGTGCCACCGGGTCAACAGGGGTAGCCAAAAACATTCAGTACTTC
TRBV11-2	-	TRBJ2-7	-	CASSGSGILTDEQYF	TGTGCCAGCAGCGGATCAGGGATTTTGACAGACGAGCAGTACTTC
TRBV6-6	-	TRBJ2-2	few	CASSYSPGFAGELFF	TGTGCCAGCAGTTACTCCCCGGGATTCGCCGGGGAGCTGTTTTTT
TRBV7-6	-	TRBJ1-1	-	CASSPPSGANTEAFF	TGTGCCAGCAGCCCCCCAAGTGGGGCCAACACTGAAGCTTTCTTT
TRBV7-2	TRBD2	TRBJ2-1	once	CASSLRVAGAAYNEQFF	TGTGCCAGCAGCTTAAGGGTAGCGGGAGCAGCCTACAATGAGCAGTTCTTC
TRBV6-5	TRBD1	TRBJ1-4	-	CASTEGQPEKLFF	TGTGCCAGCACCGAGGGACAGCCCGAAAAACTGTTTTTT
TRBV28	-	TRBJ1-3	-	CASRGGSHSGNTIYF	TGTGCCAGCAGGGGCGGGTCTCACTCTGGAAACACCATATATTTT
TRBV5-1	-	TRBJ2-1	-	CASSVRDWDNEQFF	TGCGCCAGCAGCGTCCGGGACTGGGACAATGAGCAGTTCTTC
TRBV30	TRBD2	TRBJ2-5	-	CAWSGGLAGEGETQYF	TGTGCCTGGAGTGGAGGACTAGCGGGAGAGGGAGAGACCCAGTACTTC
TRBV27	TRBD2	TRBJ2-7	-	CASSHRGGVVQQYF	TGTGCCAGCAGTCATCGTGGGGGGGTGGTCCAGCAGTACTTC
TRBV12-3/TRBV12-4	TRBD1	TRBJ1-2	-	CASSSTGGSYTF	TGTGCCAGCAGTTCGACAGGGGGAAGCTACACCTTC
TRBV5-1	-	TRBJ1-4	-	CASSLEWSGNEKLFF	TGCGCCAGCAGCTTGGAATGGTCGGGGAATGAAAAACTGTTTTTT